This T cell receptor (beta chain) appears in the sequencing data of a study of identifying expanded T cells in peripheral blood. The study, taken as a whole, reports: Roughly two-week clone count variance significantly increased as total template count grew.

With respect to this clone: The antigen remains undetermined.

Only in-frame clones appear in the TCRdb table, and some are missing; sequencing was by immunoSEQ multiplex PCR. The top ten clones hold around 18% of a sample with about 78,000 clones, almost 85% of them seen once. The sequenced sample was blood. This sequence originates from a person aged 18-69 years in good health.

CDR3 DNA: TGTGCCAGCACACCATACTTTAGAGTCCTTCCTAGCGAGCAGTACTTC. Its protein product is CASTPYFRVLPSEQYF. The chain links TRBV21-1 to TRBJ2-7; TRBD2, the D gene given by the table, was not confirmed from the DNA. TRBV21-1 counts as a pseudogene. The CDR3 runs 16 residues.